These T cell receptor beta chains were read from a single sample in a study of cytomegalovirus exposure and HLA in healthy donors. Profiling relied on immunoSEQ multiplex PCR, and the TCRdb table lists in-frame clones only, not all of them. The sample lists around 200,000 clones; 84% were seen once. Sequences were obtained from PBMCs. The source of these receptors is a woman under 30 in good health and CMV-seropositive. Both conserved end residues are part of each CDR3. The D gene is left open where the match is weak. Some rows mark clone size as missing; the rest say once, few, many or name a class of expanded clone.

V gene,J gene,D gene,clone size,CDR3 protein,CDR3 DNA
TRBV2,TRBJ2-2,NA,NA,CASKLGLIEGSGELFF,TGTGCCAGCAAATTGGGACTCATCGAGGGCTCCGGGGAGCTGTTTTTT
TRBV5-5,TRBJ2-7,NA,NA,CASSLGAIYEQYF,TGTGCCAGCAGCTTGGGGGCGATCTACGAGCAGTACTTC
TRBV7-2,TRBJ2-1,TRBD2,few,CASSKTSGEYNEQFF,TGTGCCAGCAGCAAAACTAGCGGGGAATACAATGAGCAGTTCTTC
TRBV6-1,TRBJ1-5,NA,NA,CASSEEAGARGPQHF,TGTGCCAGCAGTGAAGAGGCGGGGGCTCGGGGGCCCCAGCATTTT
TRBV18,TRBJ1-1,NA,NA,CASSPLPGSNTEAFF,TGTGCCAGCTCACCACTCCCAGGATCGAACACTGAAGCTTTCTTT
TRBV25-1,TRBJ2-1,TRBD1,NA,CASREGQGANNNEQFF,TGTGCCAGCAGGGAAGGACAGGGGGCGAACAACAATGAGCAGTTCTTC
TRBV7-9,TRBJ2-2,TRBD2,NA,CASSSLGLATGELFF,TGTGCCAGCAGCTCATTAGGACTAGCTACCGGGGAGCTGTTTTTT
TRBV29-1,TRBJ1-1,TRBD1,NA,CSVGTGDNTEAFF,TGCAGCGTGGGGACAGGGGATAACACTGAAGCTTTCTTT
TRBV5-1,TRBJ2-7,NA,NA,CASSPSAQDYEQYF,TGCGCCAGCAGCCCCTCGGCCCAGGATTACGAGCAGTACTTC
TRBV15,TRBJ2-7,TRBD2,NA,CATSRAGLAGGLEQYF,TGTGCCACCAGCAGAGCGGGACTAGCGGGGGGGCTTGAACAGTACTTC
TRBV7-8,TRBJ2-3,NA,NA,CASSPNFGTDTQYF,TGTGCCAGCAGCCCTAACTTCGGCACAGATACGCAGTATTTT
TRBV12-5,TRBJ1-1,NA,NA,CASGLGGLNTEAFF,TGTGCTAGTGGTTTGGGAGGGCTGAACACTGAAGCTTTCTTT
TRBV18,TRBJ1-2,TRBD1,NA,CASSLGQLLNYGYTF,TGTGCCAGCTCACTGGGACAGCTTCTTAACTATGGCTACACCTTC
TRBV7-9,TRBJ2-7,NA,NA,CASSPPTDSFSYEQYF,TGTGCCAGCAGCCCCCCGACAGACAGTTTCTCCTACGAGCAGTACTTC
TRBV2,TRBJ1-1,NA,NA,CASSGQGSEAFF,TGTGCCAGCAGTGGCCAGGGCAGTGAAGCTTTCTTT
TRBV2,TRBJ2-3,NA,NA,CASVSTYTDTQYF,TGTGCCAGCGTTAGCACCTACACAGATACGCAGTATTTT
TRBV9,TRBJ2-2,NA,once,CASSVGGQGTGELFF,TGTGCCAGCAGCGTAGGGGGGCAGGGAACCGGGGAGCTGTTTTTT
TRBV5-1,TRBJ2-4,NA,once,CASSLDRGVAKNIQYF,TGCGCCAGCAGCTTGGACCGCGGGGTAGCCAAAAACATTCAGTACTTC
TRBV25-1,TRBJ1-1,TRBD1,NA,CASRPGQGWTEAFF,TGTGCCAGCAGACCGGGACAGGGATGGACTGAAGCTTTCTTT
TRBV5-1,TRBJ1-1,TRBD1,once,CASSLVGQGSKAFF,TGCGCCAGCAGCTTGGTAGGACAGGGGAGTAAAGCTTTCTTT
TRBV2,TRBJ1-1,TRBD1,NA,CASTQQGADGTEAFF,TGTGCCAGCACCCAACAGGGGGCGGATGGAACTGAAGCTTTCTTT
TRBV25-1,TRBJ1-2,NA,once,CAFPFGGSGYTF,TGTGCCTTCCCTTTTGGTGGTAGTGGCTACACCTTC
TRBV6-5,TRBJ1-1,NA,NA,CASSYSRGNTEAFF,TGTGCCAGCAGTTACTCCAGGGGGAACACTGAAGCTTTCTTT
TRBV9,TRBJ1-1,NA,NA,CASSANRNTEAFF,TGTGCCAGCAGCGCGAACAGGAACACTGAAGCTTTCTTT
TRBV9,TRBJ2-5,TRBD2,NA,CASNLAGVQETQYF,TGTGCCAGTAATCTAGCGGGGGTTCAAGAGACCCAGTACTTC
TRBV7-6,TRBJ2-5,TRBD1,NA,CASSFRDRGLETQYF,TGTGCCAGCAGCTTCCGGGACAGGGGGCTTGAGACCCAGTACTTC
TRBV11-1,TRBJ1-1,TRBD1,few,CASSSGTGRTFF,TGTGCCAGCAGCTCCGGGACAGGGAGAACTTTCTTT
TRBV7-8,TRBJ2-5,NA,NA,CASSFGVTQETQYF,TGTGCCAGCAGCTTCGGGGTGACACAAGAGACCCAGTACTTC
TRBV7-2,TRBJ1-1,NA,NA,CASSIWAAEAFF,TGTGCCAGCAGCATATGGGCTGCTGAAGCTTTCTTT
TRBV2,TRBJ1-2,NA,NA,CASSEVQGANGYTF,TGTGCCAGCAGTGAAGTGCAGGGCGCTAATGGCTACACCTTC
TRBV5-6,TRBJ1-6,NA,few,CASSSHRKNSPLHF,TGTGCCAGCAGCTCGCACAGAAAGAATTCACCCCTCCACTTT
TRBV9,TRBJ1-1,TRBD1,NA,CASSVDRGRYTEAFF,TGTGCCAGCAGCGTGGACAGGGGGCGGTACACTGAAGCTTTCTTT
TRBV25-1,TRBJ1-1,NA,few,CASKGQGGGKAFF,TGTGCCAGCAAGGGCCAGGGAGGGGGTAAAGCTTTCTTT
TRBV11-2,TRBJ2-7,NA,NA,CASSSWDTKSSYEQYF,TGTGCCAGCAGCTCCTGGGACACCAAGAGCTCCTACGAGCAGTACTTC
TRBV12-5,TRBJ2-5,TRBD1,NA,CASGLVHGTGVSSETQYF,TGTGCTAGTGGTTTGGTTCACGGGACAGGGGTGTCGTCAGAGACCCAGTACTTC
TRBV7-3,TRBJ1-1,NA,NA,CASSLTGSTEAFF,TGTGCCAGCAGCTTAACGGGGAGCACTGAAGCTTTCTTT
TRBV4-1,TRBJ2-5,TRBD2,NA,CASSQDLAGGLETQYF,TGCGCCAGCAGCCAAGACCTAGCGGGGGGGCTCGAGACCCAGTACTTC
TRBV9,TRBJ2-1,TRBD1,NA,CASSRGQANNEQFF,TGTGCCAGCAGCCGGGGACAGGCGAACAATGAGCAGTTCTTC
TRBV5-1,TRBJ1-2,NA,NA,CASSLGQIGYGYTF,TGCGCCAGCAGCTTGGGCCAAATCGGGTATGGCTACACCTTC
TRBV5-4,TRBJ1-2,NA,NA,CASSLGPSNLDGYTF,TGTGCCAGCAGCTTGGGTCCCTCAAACTTGGATGGCTACACCTTC
TRBV2,TRBJ1-2,TRBD1,NA,CASSPGTVYGYTF,TGTGCCAGCAGCCCCGGGACAGTCTATGGCTACACCTTC
TRBV7-8,TRBJ1-5,TRBD1,NA,CASSFGTGGYSNQPQHF,TGTGCCAGCAGCTTTGGGACAGGGGGTTATAGCAATCAGCCCCAGCATTTT
TRBV27,TRBJ1-2,NA,NA,CASSPQGRIYGYTF,TGTGCCAGCAGCCCCCAGGGGCGCATCTATGGCTACACCTTC
TRBV7-2,TRBJ1-2,TRBD1,NA,CASSSPGTGKATAF,TGTGCCAGCAGCTCCCCCGGGACAGGGAAGGCTACGGCTTTC
TRBV6-1,TRBJ2-7,TRBD1,NA,CASPDRAHYEQYF,TGTGCCTCACCAGACAGGGCCCACTACGAACAGTACTTC
TRBV7-7,TRBJ1-1,NA,NA,CASRSTGGGLNTEAFF,TGTGCCAGCAGGTCGACCGGGGGGGGGCTGAACACTGAAGCTTTCTTT
TRBV6-6,TRBJ1-1,NA,NA,CASSLQGNTEAFF,TGTGCCAGCAGTTTACAGGGAAACACTGAAGCTTTCTTT
TRBV19,TRBJ1-2,NA,once,CASSIDPSLNYGYTF,TGTGCCAGTAGTATAGATCCATCACTTAACTATGGCTACACCTTC
TRBV19,TRBJ2-7,TRBD1,NA,CASSPGGSYEQYF,TGTGCCAGTAGTCCAGGGGGCAGCTACGAGCAGTACTTC
TRBV29-1,TRBJ2-1,NA,NA,CSVFSRYNEQFF,TGCAGCGTTTTCTCCCGCTACAATGAGCAGTTCTTC
TRBV5-4,TRBJ1-2,TRBD1,NA,CASSSGTGIYGYTF,TGTGCCAGCAGTTCCGGGACAGGTATTTATGGCTACACCTTC
TRBV25-1,TRBJ1-2,NA,NA,CASSDRGYTF,TGTGCCAGCAGTGACAGGGGCTACACCTTC
TRBV5-4,TRBJ1-1,TRBD1,once,CASSDREMNTEAFF,TGTGCCAGCAGCGACAGGGAAATGAACACTGAAGCTTTCTTT
TRBV27,TRBJ1-6,NA,NA,CASSLSPRGPLHF,TGTGCCAGCAGTTTATCTCCCCGGGGACCCCTCCACTTT
TRBV19,TRBJ1-2,NA,NA,CASSAGVLYGYTF,TGTGCCAGTAGTGCAGGCGTTCTCTATGGCTACACCTTC
TRBV5-1,TRBJ2-5,TRBD2,NA,CASSGTSGGRETQYF,TGCGCCAGCAGCGGGACTAGCGGGGGTAGGGAGACCCAGTACTTC
TRBV5-6,TRBJ1-1,TRBD1,NA,CASSLVVGTGWGNTEAFF,TGTGCCAGCAGCTTGGTCGTGGGGACAGGGTGGGGAAACACTGAAGCTTTCTTT
TRBV4-1,TRBJ1-6,NA,NA,CASSQGTGGNSPLHF,TGCGCCAGCAGCCAGGGAACAGGTGGCAATTCACCCCTCCACTTT
TRBV6-5,TRBJ1-1,TRBD1,NA,CASSNQDRDEAFF,TGTGCCAGCAGTAATCAAGACAGGGATGAAGCTTTCTTT